This entry describes one T cell receptor beta chain. No antigen is known for it. Documented treatment: roughly nine-day PBMC culture with coronavirus spike peptide pools or control peptides (ViraFEST assay). This sample was taken from a study of vaccination and CD4 T cells after COVID-19. Study in general: Investigators took post-vaccine samples a median roughly 72 days after dose two, within a range of 14 to 241. Study observations and caveats: Median SARS-CoV-2-reactive clonotype numbers rose nonsignificantly, about 21 to 38. The authors identified 304 of 307 vaccine-specific clones in convalescent patients as spike mono-reactive. Only relatively few convalescent patients were studied, and early post-infection timepoints were not analyzed.

Trimming pared 0 bases from V and 3 bases from J, leaving 27 bases between. This CDR3 is built from 20 residues. Germline V CDR1 and CDR2: SQVTM, ANQGSEA. Sequenced with the Oncomine TCR Beta short-read assay was DNA taken from cultured CD4+ T cells. Each CDR3 protein is one row after TCRdb ran MiXCR on the PCR reads. This sample yields 20,000 to 25,000 distinct CDR3 sequences, of which around 38% are seen a single time; approximately 17% belongs to the top ten. The chain couples TRBV29-1 to TRBJ1-3; possible D gene TRBD1, 5 bases. The sequence derives from a human donor who received a COVID-19 vaccine. The sample consisted of CD4+ T cells from blood, cultured in vitro, taken before SARS-CoV-2 vaccination. CDR3 region: CSVEDLGVAGRLGDGNTIYF. The CDR3 region has the DNA TGCAGCGTTGAAGACCTAGGGGTTGCGGGGAGACTGGGCGATGGAAACACCATATATTTT.